A single sample is the source of the 22 T cell receptor beta chains below, sequenced in a study of shared clonotypes between healthy human individuals. Some clones are missing from TCRdb's copy, which holds only in-frame ones; the method was immunoSEQ multiplex PCR. Among about 1.1 million clones listed, approximately 78% were seen once. Input material: memory CD4+ T cells from PBMCs. This sample's subset: CD45RA-negative fraction. These receptors all stem from a man aged 18 to 30 in good health. Some clones in this sample may be carry-over from other donors' samples.

With regard to this clone: The CDR3 carries no conserved terminal phenylalanine or tryptophan, so it likely arises from a read error. The limits of the CDR3 on the DNA are not certain, so only TCRdb's listed CDR3 is given. This rearrangement joins TRBV30 to TRBJ1-2; the listed D gene, TRBD1, was not tested against the DNA. The CDR3 sequence runs 13 residues, both termini included. Germline-derived CDR1 and CDR2 are GTSNPN and SVGIG (reference sequence). Here the CDR3 reads CAWSVRQGILRFG.

The J gene is TRBJ1-3, the V gene TRBV5-4; the match to TRBD1 covers 8 bases. V gave up 2 bases and J gave up 4 bases; unmatched junction bases: 11. The germline V gene has CDR1 SGHNT and CDR2 YYREEE (reference sequence). This CDR3 has 17 residues. The CDR3 coding sequence is TGTGCCAGCAGCTTTGGGACAGGCGTCTCGGGAGGAAACACCATATATTTT. Its protein is CASSFGTGVSGGNTIYF.

This rearrangement joins TRBV5-4 to TRBJ2-2; D is perhaps TRBD1 or TRBD2 (5 bases each). V gave up 0 bases and J gave up 6 bases, with 12 bases separating them. CDR3 length equals 15 residues. Germline lookup yields CDR1 SGHNT and CDR2 YYREEE (reference sequence). In DNA form, the CDR3 reads TGTGCCAGCAGCTTGGGGGCAGGGAGATCCGGGGAGCTGTTTTTT. It encodes CASSLGAGRSGELFF.

This rearrangement joins TRBV7-2 to TRBJ1-5; D gene uncertain. The CDR3 extends over 14 amino acids. Between the trimmed V and J ends, which lost 0 bases and 9 bases, there was a span of 12 bases. The V gene's germline CDR1 is SGHTA and CDR2 FQGNSA. The CDR3 reads CASSLAVNSGPQHF. CDR3 bases: TGTGCCAGCAGCTTAGCGGTCAATTCAGGGCCCCAGCATTTT.

This clone was recorded at least ten times. The chain combines TRBV9 with TRBJ2-3, with 9 bases aligning to TRBD1. Germline V gene data show CDR1 as SGDLS and CDR2 as YYNGEE. The junction had 8 bases not matched to a gene; V was cut back by 6 bases and J by 3 bases. The CDR3 consists of 15 residues. The CDR3, as DNA: TGTGCCAGCACCATGAGGGGGACAGGGACAGATACGCAGTATTTT. Translated: CASTMRGTGTDTQYF.

Here the CDR3 reads CASTISSYNEQFF. CDR3 sequence (DNA): TGTGCCAGCACGATTAGCTCCTACAATGAGCAGTTCTTC. The chain links TRBV28 to TRBJ2-1, with D hard to call. CDR1 is MDHEN and CDR2 is SYDVKM in the germline V gene. V dropped 7 bases and J dropped 0 bases, with 7 bases sitting between them. The CDR3 has 13 residues.

This clone came up many times. The genes are TRBV19 and TRBJ2-1; either TRBD1 or TRBD2 may fit D (5 bases each). Germline loops: CDR1 LNHDA, CDR2 SQIVND (reference sequence). V shed 6 bases and J shed 3 bases, with 15 bases lying between them. CDR3 length: 15 amino acids. The CDR3 coding sequence is TGTGCCAGTAGGCCTGACGGGACCAGCTACAATGAGCAGTTCTTC. This encodes CASRPDGTSYNEQFF.

In DNA form, the CDR3 reads TGTGCCAGCAGTTTACCCTTGACTAGCGGTACGCAGTATTTT. Amino acid sequence: CASSLPLTSGTQYF. The chain employs TRBV28 and TRBJ2-3, with 9 bases that match TRBD2. V gave up 2 bases and J gave up 8 bases; unmatched junction bases: 5. The CDR3 covers 14 residues. The germline CDR1 and CDR2 sequences are MDHEN and SYDVKM.

CDR3 sequence reads: CASSSDSPIDEQYF. CDR3 DNA sequence: TGCGCCAGCAGCTCGGACAGTCCCATCGACGAGCAGTACTTC. The V and J genes are TRBV5-1 and TRBJ2-7; D possibly corresponds to TRBD1 (6 bases). V lost 3 bases and J 5 bases, leaving 15 bases between the germline ends. This CDR3 spans 14 amino acids. Germline values: CDR1 SGHRS, CDR2 YFSETQ.

This clone has ten or more counts. Other nucleotide sequences in the sample specify the same CDR3. V usage is TRBV30 and J usage is TRBJ1-5; no clear D gene. Germline V gene sequence: CDR1 GTSNPN, CDR2 SVGIG (reference sequence). The CDR3 consists of 13 residues. The V and J ends lost 0 bases and 4 bases respectively, with 7 bases between them. CDR3: CAWSVTGNQPQHF. The DNA for the CDR3 is TGTGCCTGGAGTGTAACCGGGAATCAGCCCCAGCATTTT.

The chain joins TRBV7-2 to TRBJ2-3, with 7 bases aligning to TRBD2. CDR3 length equals 15 residues. Germline lookup yields CDR1 SGHTA and CDR2 FQGNSA. With 8 bases clipped from V and 5 bases from J, the junction kept 13 bases outside the gene matches. CDR3 sequence: CASGRDGSSLDTQYF. The CDR3 nucleotides are TGTGCCAGCGGGAGGGACGGGAGCTCTTTAGATACGCAGTATTTT.

The CDR3 DNA reads TGTGCCATCAGTGAGCAGGCAGTAATAGCTTTCTTT. Amino acids: CAISEQAVIAFF. This chain connects TRBV10-3 to TRBJ1-1; D unclear. The CDR3 is 12 amino acids. Germline CDR1 reads ENHRY; CDR2 reads SYGVKD. V lost 2 bases, J lost 10 bases, and 11 bases lay in between.

The chain joins TRBV5-5 to TRBJ1-4, with a tentative D call TRBD1 (5 bases). V lost 4 bases and J lost 5, with 12 bases in between. Germline lookup yields CDR1 SGHKS and CDR2 YYEKEE (reference sequence). This CDR3 is built from 14 residues. In DNA, the CDR3 is TGTGCCAGCAGCCCAGCCGGGACGAATGAAAAACTGTTTTTT. Translated, it gives CASSPAGTNEKLFF.

This CDR3 reads CACQLDGSAAQHF. The CDR3 DNA is TGTGCCTGCCAACTAGATGGCAGCGCGGCCCAGCATTTT. The rearrangement links TRBV30 to TRBJ1-5; unclear D gene. V shed 6 bases and J shed 11 bases, with 20 bases lying between them. Germline loops: CDR1 GTSNPN, CDR2 SVGIG (reference sequence). There are 13 residues in the CDR3.

This clone has only one observation. The V and J genes are TRBV5-8 and TRBJ1-5; D is possibly TRBD1 (6 bases). V gave up 4 bases and J gave up 6 bases, with 11 bases separating them. From germline, CDR1 is SGHTS and CDR2 YDEGEE. This CDR3 has 13 residues. CDR3 residues: CASSPGEGQPQHF. In DNA form, the CDR3 reads TGTGCCAGCAGCCCAGGGGAAGGTCAGCCCCAGCATTTT.

The chain recombines TRBV19 with TRBJ2-2; 12 nucleotides match TRBD2. J was trimmed by 2 bases and V by 6 bases; bases with no gene match: 4. The CDR3 runs 16 residues. Germline V gene sequence: CDR1 LNHDA, CDR2 SQIVND (reference sequence). Here the CDR3 reads CASRTSGSGNTGELFF. The CDR3 DNA is TGTGCCAGTAGGACTAGCGGGAGTGGAAACACCGGGGAGCTGTTTTTT.

This clone was observed a handful of times. The J gene is TRBJ2-5, the V gene TRBV18, with 7 bases that match TRBD2. Germline trimming cut 1 base from V and 4 bases from J; bases unmatched to any gene: 6. CDR3 length: 15 residues. Germline-derived CDR1 and CDR2 are KGHSH and LQKENI. The CDR3 nucleotides read TGTGCCAGCTCACCACGGGTCACGGGAGGAGAGACCCAGTACTTC. Translated: CASSPRVTGGETQYF.

The chain has TRBV9 and TRBJ2-1, with 10 bases that match TRBD2. CDR3 length: 16 amino acids. The germline V gene has CDR1 SGDLS and CDR2 YYNGEE. Trimming removed 1 base from V and 3 bases from J; junction bases left unmatched: 4. This CDR3 reads CASSVIAGGHYNEQFF. DNA for the CDR3: TGTGCCAGCAGCGTAATAGCGGGGGGTCACTACAATGAGCAGTTCTTC.

Only one count was recorded for this clone. A much larger clone differs from this one at a single base, so this may be a read error. The chain joins TRBV28 to TRBJ2-5, with 7 bases fitting TRBD1. The J call is doubtful: the DNA matches TRBJ2-7 better. CDR3 size: 13 residues. Germline V lookup: CDR1 MDHEN, CDR2 SYDVKM. CDR3 sequence (DNA): TGTGCCAGCAGTCCGGGACAGTCCTACGAGCAGTACTTC. The encoded protein is CASSPGQSYEQYF.

This clone is a singleton in its sample. This sequence joins TRBV6-1 and TRBJ2-1, with TRBD2 matching over 9 bases. The CDR3 runs 15 residues. Germline assignment: CDR1 MNHNS and CDR2 SASEGT. Trimming took 6 bases from V and 3 from J; bases not matched to a gene: 6. The chain's CDR3 is CASRWRLADYNEQFF. The CDR3 DNA is TGTGCCAGCAGGTGGAGACTAGCGGACTACAATGAGCAGTTCTTC.

This clone was observed a handful of times. J is TRBJ2-1 and V is TRBV12-5; possibly TRBD2 for D (5 bases). This CDR3 has 11 residues. Trimming stripped 5 bases from V and 11 bases from J, with 10 bases between. Per germline, CDR1 LGHNT and CDR2 FRNRAP. CDR3 in amino acids: CASGPEGQQFF. The CDR3 region has the DNA TGTGCTAGTGGTCCCGAGGGTCAGCAGTTCTTC.

V and J are TRBV4-1 and TRBJ2-7; 9 bases are shared with TRBD2. This CDR3 has 18 amino acids. The V segment lost 5 bases and the J segment 0 bases; nucleotides outside the gene matches: 14. CDR1 MGHRA and CDR2 YSYEKL come from the germline V gene. CDR3 coding DNA: TGCGCCAGCAGCTTGAAGAGAGTCGCGGGAGGGGTCTCCTACGAGCAGTACTTC. It translates to CASSLKRVAGGVSYEQYF.